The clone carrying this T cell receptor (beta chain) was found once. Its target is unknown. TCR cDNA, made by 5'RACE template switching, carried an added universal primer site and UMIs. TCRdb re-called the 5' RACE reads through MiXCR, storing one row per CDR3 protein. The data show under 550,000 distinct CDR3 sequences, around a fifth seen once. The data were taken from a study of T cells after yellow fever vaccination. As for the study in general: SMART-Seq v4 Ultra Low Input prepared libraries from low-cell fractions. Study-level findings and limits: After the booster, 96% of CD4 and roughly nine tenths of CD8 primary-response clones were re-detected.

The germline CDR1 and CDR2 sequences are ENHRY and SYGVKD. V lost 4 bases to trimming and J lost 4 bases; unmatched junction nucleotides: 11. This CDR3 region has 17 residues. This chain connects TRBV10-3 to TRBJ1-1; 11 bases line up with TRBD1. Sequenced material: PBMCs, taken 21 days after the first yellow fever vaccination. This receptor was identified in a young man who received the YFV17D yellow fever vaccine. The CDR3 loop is CAISVARTGGSVTEAFF. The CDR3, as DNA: TGTGCCATCAGTGTCGCTAGGACAGGGGGCTCGGTCACTGAAGCTTTCTTT.